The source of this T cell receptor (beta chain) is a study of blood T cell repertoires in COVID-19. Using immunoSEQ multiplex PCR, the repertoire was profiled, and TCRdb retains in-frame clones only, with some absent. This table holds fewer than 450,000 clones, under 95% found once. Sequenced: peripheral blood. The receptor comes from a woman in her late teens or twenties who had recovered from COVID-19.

The CDR3 here is CAQKRQGADTQYF. The CDR3 nucleotides are TGTGCCCAAAAGCGACAGGGCGCAGATACGCAGTATTTT. J is TRBJ2-3 and V is TRBV30, with 7 positions matching TRBD1. V lost 8 bases, J lost 4 bases, and 9 bases stayed unmatched. The CDR3 runs to 13 residues. In germline, CDR1 is GTSNPN, CDR2 SVGIG (reference sequence). Full variable domain (remainder filled in from reference TRBV30 and TRBJ2-3): SQTIHQWPATLVQPVGSPLSLECTVEGTSNPNLYWYRQAAGRGLQLLFYSVGIGQISSEVPQNLSASRPQDRQFILSSKKLLLSDSGFYLCAQKRQGADTQYFGPGTRLTVL.